These 3 T cell receptor beta chains were all obtained from the same sample, sequenced in a study of T cells after yellow fever vaccination. MiXCR, run by TCRdb on the 5' RACE reads, gives a single entry per CDR3 protein. The table includes 500,000 to 650,000 distinct CDR3 sequences, about a sixth detected once. Material: PBMCs, obtained less than 6 days after the first yellow fever vaccination. Receptor source: a man younger than 30 who received the YFV17D yellow fever vaccine.

This chain connects TRBV12-3 or TRBV12-4 to TRBJ1-1; D uncertain. V lost 6 bases and J 7 bases, leaving 9 bases between the germline ends. This CDR3 has 11 residues. CDR3 in DNA: TGTGCCAGCAGGGGCTTCCTTGAAGCTTTCTTT. Translated: CASRGFLEAFF.

The CDR3 bases are TGTGCCAGCAGCTCCCGGCCGACCCAAGAGACCCAGTACTTC. It translates to CASSSRPTQETQYF. This sequence joins TRBV7-1 and TRBJ2-5; D ambiguous. TRBV7-1 is sorted into the ORF group, with uncertain function. The CDR3 is made up of 14 amino acids. Trimming pared 3 bases from V and 1 base from J, leaving 9 bases between.

This clonotype was counted many times. The chain combines TRBV4-2 with TRBJ2-5; 15 bases map to TRBD2. Germline values: CDR1 LGHNA, CDR2 YNFKEQ. Trimming at V came to 0 bases and at J to 9 bases, leaving 2 bases not matched to a gene. The CDR3 runs to 15 residues. The chain's CDR3 is CASSQEGLAGGPQYF. The CDR3 DNA follows: TGTGCCAGCAGCCAAGAGGGACTAGCGGGGGGACCCCAGTACTTC.